This TCR beta chain was observed in a study of T cell responses to AZD1222 COVID-19 vaccine. Sequencing was performed with immunoSEQ multiplex PCR; in TCRdb, only in-frame clones are kept and a portion is missing. Found here are about 170,000 clones, 70% to 90% of them singletons; the top ten hold roughly 4%. V lost 7 bases to trimming and J lost 0 bases; unmatched junction nucleotides: 8. Germline loops: CDR1 SEHNR, CDR2 FQNEAQ (reference sequence). The CDR3 has 16 residues. The J gene is TRBJ2-7, the V gene TRBV7-9; the match to TRBD1 covers 11 bases. The TCR was taken from an adult who received the MenACWY meningococcal vaccine as a control. The material sequenced was peripheral blood, taken 28 days after the second dose of the MenACWY control vaccine. DNA of the CDR3: TGTGCCAGCACCTTTCCCGGGACAGGGGGCTCCTACGAGCAGTACTTC. This sequence encodes CASTFPGTGGSYEQYF.